The entry below describes one T cell receptor beta chain. Antigen specificity is unknown. This sample stems from a study of shared clonotypes between healthy human individuals. Study at large: The donor group consisted of two women and three men, aged 18 to 49. Study results and limitations: Between a few donors, naive CD4 clonotypes were shared at a level of around 5.2%. In contrast to clonotypes shared by all four donors, non-shared clonotypes had lower generation probabilities. Researchers found naive subsets generally carried larger estimated richness than memory subsets.

CD45RO negativity and positive selection for CCR7 defined naive CD8 cells, a population that excluded terminally differentiated effector memory CD45RA+ cells. Using immunoSEQ multiplex PCR, the repertoire was profiled, and TCRdb retains in-frame clones only, with some absent. The table shows under 700,000 clones, with about 95% occurring only once. The CDR3 extends over 13 amino acids. Germline V gives CDR1 MNHEY, CDR2 SMNVEV (reference sequence). V lost 2 bases and J lost 2, with 7 bases in between. V and J are TRBV27 and TRBJ2-7; D not certain. Source material: naive CD8+ T cells sorted from blood. This TCR was sampled from a woman in her 30s in good health. The CDR3: CASSLQAPYEQYF. In nucleotides, the CDR3 is TGTGCCAGCAGTTTACAGGCTCCCTACGAGCAGTACTTC.